This TCR beta chain is drawn from a study of cytomegalovirus exposure and HLA in healthy donors (dated by TCRdb to between 2016 and 2019). Regarding the complete study: An earlier analysis of around 600 of the donors reported approximately 290 Gb of sequence data and roughly 110 million unique TCR beta sequences from 190 million or so T cells. Typing coverage differed by locus: A, B, C, DRB1 and DQB1 were typed in about 620-640 donors, DQA1 in about 500, DPA1 in around 600, and DPB1 in 472. The study aimed to test whether signatures of past pathogen exposure could be identified by cataloging public T cell receptors. A separate validation cohort of approximately 130 different subjects was used in addition to the 666-subject first cohort. Roughly 300 gigabases of sequencing data and 91 million or so unique TCR sequences made up an early release that covered some 640 HLA-typed donors. To predict cytomegalovirus infection status, the study combined high-throughput TCR immunosequencing, statistical association of individual TCRs with disease status, and machine learning. A later analysis re-analyzed previously published TCR beta repertoires from several hundred donors and added high-resolution HLA genotyping to study TCR occurrence patterns. Of the roughly 430 genotyped donors, around 81% fell in the genetic ancestry cluster associated with self-reported Caucasian donors. HLA typing included class I and class II loci at four-digit resolution. Genome-wide SNP genotypes for about 65% of the 666 donors were used in a later genetic analysis, which treated that subset as a discovery cohort. Donor age, sex, ethnicity and CMV serostatus were compiled alongside the repertoire data. An earlier analysis of a few hundred of the donors applied high-throughput TCR beta sequencing to assess whether each TCR beta V gene segment acted as functional or pseudogenic. In the later analysis, no new phenotypic data were used to find candidate immune exposures; instead, reliance was placed on TCR beta sequences and their occurrence across donors. On average, over 200,000 unique TCR beta nucleotide sequences were sequenced per donor among 398 genotyped donors of the cohort, with 15% to 20% of those sequences being non-productive. The study profiled the T cell repertoires of fewer than 850 subjects by immunosequencing and related them to cytomegalovirus serostatus. All discovery cohort repertoires had been generated using a single sequencing platform. About five DR-DQ haplotypes were treated as single units for association and clustering because of strong linkage in the cohort. The study at large found these results: A later analysis found that most CMV-associated TCR beta chains appeared HLA-restricted, with HLA associations seemingly driven largely by CMV exposure. Most TCR sequences were seen in very few donors, while some public TCRs were found in many individuals. In the study, 150 to 200 TCR beta chains were listed as associated with cytomegalovirus. In a later genetic analysis, a missense DCLRE1C variant was associated with V-gene and J-gene trimming of TCR beta chains, and the association was replicated in an independent cohort. A cluster of highly shared sequence variants was judged likely to be a technical artifact of the sequencing pipeline. CMV serostatus was the only immune exposure information available for the cohort. The presence/absence analyses assumed that sequencing depth was roughly uniform across donors, and that assumption may not be true. A later analysis reported that several top co-occurrence clusters appeared linked to parvovirus B19, influenza, CMV and Epstein-Barr virus. Compared with equally common non-associated chains, HLA-associated TCR beta chains in a later analysis were more clonally expanded and had lower generation probabilities. In vitro tests confirmed that a few of the cytomegalovirus-associated TCR beta chains recognize cytomegalovirus antigens. A further reported finding was that TCR beta sequences accurately predicted the HLA-A and HLA-B alleles for most subjects in the first cohort. Cytomegalovirus status was reported to be diagnosed by the classifier with high specificity and sensitivity in both the original and validation cohorts. According to the authors, the approach could potentially be generalized to other disease states and immunological phenotypes. Because counts were too low, about 18 rarely observed V segments, including chromosome 9 orphons, were excluded from the earlier analysis of around 590 of the donors. HLA typing was unavailable for some donors at each locus, so association tests used only the typed subset. An earlier analysis of 450 to 750 of the donors showed that most TCR beta V segments appeared in productive rearrangements either about 87% or about 30% of the time, which broadly matched IMGT annotations. According to a later analysis, TCR association rates differed among HLA loci, with DRB1 alleles showing the most associated TCRs and HLA-C alleles showing the fewest. In a later analysis, more than 15,000 TCR beta sequences were associated with specific HLA alleles at a false discovery rate of 0.05. Correlated functional status among segregating V segments might be attributable to linkage disequilibrium, but an unknown experimental factor could not be ruled out. According to a later genetic analysis, donors in an Asian-associated ancestry cluster had fewer N-insertions in productive TCRs than the approximately 630-donor mean. When HLA alleles, especially DR and DQ, strongly co-occurred, attributing TCR associations to individual alleles was difficult. Because the 87-base-pair reads could not distinguish some IMGT-functional V segments, including TRBV6-2 and TRBV6-3, those segments were excluded. In this cohort, only TCR beta chains were sequenced, and detectable features were limited by the absence of alpha or paired-chain data.

To prepare the library, the immunoSEQ multiplex PCR assay was applied. The multiplex PCR relied on a mix of 60 forward primers for TCR Vbeta segments and 13 reverse primers for TCR Jbeta segments. Amplification of the CDR3 region of rearranged TCR beta genes was performed with a multiplex PCR assay on genomic DNA. The Illumina HiSeq System was used to sequence the amplified TCR beta libraries as 87-base-pair reads. Regarding the original processing steps: A later analysis counted some 74 million unique TCR beta chains across the 666 repertoires, and 9.5 million to 11 million of these chains were shared by at least two donors. Raw reads were error-corrected and collapsed into unique sequences with a nearest-neighbor algorithm that merged closely related sequences to remove PCR and sequencing errors. V, D and J gene segments were assigned by aligning CDR3 sequences to IMGT reference sequences. For a sequence to be retained, a match of at least six nucleotides to both a V gene segment and a J gene segment was required. Rearrangements were called productive when the CDR3 lacked stop codons and stayed in frame with V and J; all others were non-productive. CDR3 was defined by IMGT convention, running from the second conserved V-encoded cysteine to the conserved J-encoded phenylalanine. Sequences without an unambiguous match to a single V gene segment were excluded from the earlier analysis of 450 to 750 of the donors. An earlier analysis of several hundred of the donors classified V segments as functional when productive rearrangements were above 56.7% and as segregating when the standard deviation between donors was above 5%. A statistical classification framework was developed to diagnose cytomegalovirus status using the catalog of TCR beta chain sequences. A later analysis assigned V and J genes by comparing TCR nucleotide sequences with IMGT/GENE-DB human TR gene sequences. In a later analysis, CDR3 sequences and most-parsimonious VDJ recombination scenarios were assigned using the TCRdist pipeline. In a later analysis, every TCR beta chain was defined by the combination of its CDR3 amino acid sequence and its V-gene family, and reads without a unique V-gene family were dropped. A later analysis removed 592 highly shared, low-generation-probability nucleotide sequences to deal with suspected cross-contamination and a sequencing artifact. For each public chain, a later analysis derived a clonal expansion index from normalized ranks of inferred template counts within each repertoire. In a later analysis, generation probabilities were computed using a VDJ recombination model fitted to out-of-frame rearrangements, and the results were checked against IGoR. In a later analysis, TCR-TCR, TCR-HLA and TCR-CMV co-occurrence was scored with hypergeometric tests, and a repertoire-size bias correction was applied to TCR pairs. To estimate false discovery rates, a later analysis permuted the HLA or CMV assignments 20 times. In a later analysis, co-occurring TCRs were grouped using DBSCAN, and TCRdist sequence similarity was added for clustering within HLA-allele-positive subsets. Repertoires with fewer than 30,000 or more than 120,000 public chains were left out of co-occurrence clustering, as were about five repertoires with anomalous nucleotide sharing. The table comes from immuneACCESS by way of TCRdb, which keeps in-frame sequences with V and J called. Part of the clones is missing from these tables; in studies checked, under half for an unresolved V gene and the rest for unknown reasons. For V, J and clone size, that table is used; D and trimming come from the DNA. This sample comprises fewer than 85,000 clones, over 70% of them detected only once. The ten largest clonotypes hold 5.9% of the sample.

From the germline V gene (reference sequence), CDR1 is SEHNR and CDR2 is FQNEAQ. V is cut back by 5 bases and J by 3 bases, with 12 bases in the junction unmatched. Measured from the cysteine to the phenylalanine, the CDR3 is 16 residues long. Kept here is only the CDR3 DNA, which spans 48 bases and is read in frame from base 1. In total, fewer than 750 healthy bone marrow donors made up the cohort. At the time of sampling, all cohort members were nominally healthy, though unrecorded immune exposures were likely present. The donor tested CMV seropositive and was one of the 289 seropositive cohort members. Each donor provided a peripheral blood sample, and peripheral blood mononuclear cells were used for TCR beta sequencing. Genomic DNA was extracted from the blood cell samples with the Qiagen DNeasy Blood Extraction Kit. On this clone: Its target antigen remains unknown. No base qualities exist here, and no much larger clone lies one base off it.

The sample consisted of PBMCs. This sequence uses TRBV7-9 and TRBJ2-7; TRBD1 aligns with 8 central bases. The clonotype was recovered from a man aged 18 to 29 in good health and CMV-seropositive. The base sequence is TGTGCCAGCAGCCCCAGACAGGGGCCAAACTACTACGAGCAGTACTTC. The resulting protein is CASSPRQGPNYYEQYF.